The 32 T cell receptor beta chains below all came from one sample that was sequenced in a study of technical replicates of blood from a few donors. Measured with immunoSEQ multiplex PCR; TCRdb has only the in-frame clones, and not every one. The table lists about 88,000 clones, 94% of them singletons. The sequenced material came from T cells isolated from PBMCs. Source of these receptors: a human donor in good health.

V and J are TRBV25-1 and TRBJ1-1; 7 bases line up with TRBD1. The germline gives CDR1 MGHDK, CDR2 SYGVNS. There are 12 residues in the CDR3. Trimming removed 5 bases from V and 7 bases from J; junction bases left unmatched: 4. The DNA for the CDR3 is TGTGCCAGCAGTAGATGGGACAGTGAAGCTTTCTTT. Its protein product is CASSRWDSEAFF. Full variable domain (outside the CDR3, taken from reference TRBV25-1 and TRBJ1-1): EADIYQTPRYLVIGTGKKITLECSQTMGHDKMYWYQQDPGMELHLIHYSYGVNSTEKGDLSSESTVSRIRTEHFPLTLESARPSHTSQYLCASSRWDSEAFFGQGTRLTVV.

The rearrangement uses TRBV13 and TRBJ2-1, with 10 bases matching TRBD2. This CDR3 contains 19 residues. CDR1 is PRHDT, CDR2 FYEKMQ, per germline (reference sequence). V lost 4 bases and J lost 4; bases outside the gene matches: 16. For the CDR3, the DNA is TGTGCCAGCAGCTCGTATAGCGGGAGGACATACCCCTCGTACAATGAGCAGTTCTTC. Translation gives CASSSYSGRTYPSYNEQFF.

The CDR3: CASSVGRSGYNEQFF. CDR3 in DNA: TGCGCCAGCAGTGTTGGCCGATCGGGTTACAATGAGCAGTTCTTC. The chain combines TRBV10-2 with TRBJ2-1; D unresolved. V was cut by 4 bases and J by 4 bases, with 14 bases left in between. Looked up from germline, CDR1 is WSHSY and CDR2 is SAAADI. This CDR3 is 15 amino acids long.

V gene TRBV29-1 combines with J gene TRBJ1-1; 8 bases line up with TRBD1. With 6 bases clipped from V and 1 base from J, the junction kept 7 bases outside the gene matches. CDR3 length: 14 amino acids. From germline, CDR1 is SQVTM and CDR2 ANQGSEA. The CDR3 loop reads CSVAPGQGNTEAFF. The CDR3 DNA is TGCAGCGTGGCCCCCGGACAGGGGAACACTGAAGCTTTCTTT.

The chain links TRBV2 to TRBJ1-1; 8 bases agree with TRBD1. The CDR3 totals 12 residues. The germline CDR1 and CDR2 sequences are SNHLY and FYNNEI. Trimming removed 8 bases from V and 4 bases from J; junction bases left unmatched: 3. The CDR3 sequence is CASVGTGTEAFF. DNA of the CDR3: TGTGCCAGCGTAGGGACAGGCACTGAAGCTTTCTTT. Full variable domain (missing parts from reference TRBV2 and TRBJ1-1): EPEVTQTPSHQVTQMGQEVILRCVPISNHLYFYWYRQILGQKVEFLVSFYNNEISEKSEIFDDQFSVERPDGSNFTLKIRSTKLEDSAMYFCASVGTGTEAFFGQGTRLTVV.

The V and J genes are TRBV6-6 and TRBJ1-5; 9 bases match TRBD1. Per germline, CDR1 MNHNY and CDR2 SVGAGI (reference sequence). V shed 2 bases, J shed 4 bases, and the junction held 6 bases outside the gene matches. The CDR3 runs 16 residues. In DNA, the CDR3 is TGTGCCAGCAGTTACGACGGACAGGGGAGGAATCAGCCCCAGCATTTT. Translation: CASSYDGQGRNQPQHF.

The chain uses TRBV6-5 and TRBJ1-2; no reliable D call. Trimming took 0 bases from V and 4 from J, leaving 15 bases between them. The CDR3 consists of 16 residues. Per germline, CDR1 MNHEY and CDR2 SVGAGI. The CDR3 loop reads CASSYSDFGVVYGYTF. CDR3 coding DNA: TGTGCCAGCAGTTACTCGGACTTCGGGGTCGTCTATGGCTACACCTTC.

V and J are TRBV28 and TRBJ1-5, with no clear D. The CDR3 sequence is 14 residues long. From germline, CDR1 is MDHEN and CDR2 SYDVKM. V was shortened by 6 bases and J by 2 bases, with 11 bases between the two germline ends. The CDR3: CASRTRWGNQPQHF. For the CDR3, the DNA is TGTGCCAGCAGGACTAGGTGGGGCAATCAGCCCCAGCATTTT.

The CDR3 DNA reads TGTGCCAGCAGTTTAAGGGCAGGGGGCACTTCACCCCTCCACTTT. Translation: CASSLRAGGTSPLHF. The rearrangement uses TRBV27 and TRBJ1-6; 8 bases agree with TRBD1. V lost 2 bases to trimming and J lost 9 bases; unmatched junction nucleotides: 6. The CDR3 extends over 15 amino acids. The germline CDR1 and CDR2 sequences are MNHEY and SMNVEV (reference sequence).

The table lists this clone with a count of one. This sequence joins TRBV6-4 and TRBJ2-1, with 10 bases aligning to TRBD2. V was clipped by 2 bases and J by 5 bases; unmatched bases: 3. Germline V gene lookup returns CDR1 MRHNA and CDR2 SNTAGT. The CDR3 runs 15 residues. The CDR3 region is CASSDLAGEHNEQFF. CDR3 in DNA: TGTGCCAGCAGTGACCTAGCGGGAGAACACAATGAGCAGTTCTTC.

CDR3 sequence reads: CASSSPRDSGLAQNTQYF. The CDR3 DNA is TGTGCCAGCAGCTCTCCCAGGGACAGCGGATTAGCACAGAATACGCAGTATTTT. This rearrangement joins TRBV11-2 to TRBJ2-3, with 7 bases lining up with TRBD1. The CDR3 consists of 18 residues. Germline CDR1 SGHAT, CDR2 FQNNGV. V lost 4 bases to trimming and J lost 7 bases; unmatched junction nucleotides: 20.

The V and J genes are TRBV5-4 and TRBJ1-6; 7 bases are a match to TRBD1. Trimming at V came to 6 bases and at J to 9 bases, leaving 12 bases not matched to a gene. This CDR3 has 15 residues. From germline, CDR1 is SGHNT and CDR2 YYREEE (reference sequence). The CDR3 coding sequence is TGTGCCAGCAACCATAACAGGGGTGAAATTTCACCCCTCCACTTT. Translating gives CASNHNRGEISPLHF.

The CDR3 protein is CASSLVSVNTEAFF. Here the CDR3 DNA reads TGTGCCAGCAGTCTCGTCTCGGTGAACACTGAAGCTTTCTTT. The chain links TRBV6-5 to TRBJ1-1; D ambiguous. V shed 5 bases and J shed 0 bases, with 10 bases lying between them. This CDR3 is built from 14 residues. The germline V gene encodes CDR1 MNHEY and CDR2 SVGAGI.

CDR3 sequence (DNA): TGTGCCAGCAGCTTGAGGGCAGGGGCTGGAAACACCATATATTTT. Translating it yields CASSLRAGAGNTIYF. The chain carries TRBV5-4 and TRBJ1-3; D is perhaps TRBD1 (6 bases). The V gene's germline CDR1 is SGHNT and CDR2 YYREEE (reference sequence). There are 15 residues in the CDR3. V was pared by 1 base and J by 2 bases, with 10 bases between.

The chain uses TRBV7-2 and TRBJ1-1; no clear D gene. The ends were cut back, 5 bases at V and 10 bases at J, with 8 bases in the middle. Germline assignment: CDR1 SGHTA and CDR2 FQGNSA. This CDR3 region has 10 residues. CDR3 in DNA: TGTGCCAGCAGCGCGCGGGGAGCTTTCTTT. Translated: CASSARGAFF.

CDR3 in amino acids: CASRGDSRGRVFF. In nucleotides, the CDR3 is TGTGCCAGCAGGGGTGACAGCAGGGGAAGGGTGTTTTTT. The chain links TRBV2 to TRBJ1-4; D might be TRBD1 (6 bases). V gave up 6 bases and J gave up 15 bases, with 20 bases separating them. The CDR3 consists of 13 residues. Germline V gene sequence: CDR1 SNHLY, CDR2 FYNNEI.

This sequence joins TRBV5-1 and TRBJ2-7; the match to TRBD1 covers 7 bases. The CDR3 loop spans 12 amino acids. V lost 3 bases to trimming and J lost 7 bases; unmatched junction nucleotides: 4. Germline-derived CDR1 and CDR2 are SGHRS and YFSETQ. The CDR3 is CASSYDREEQYF. The CDR3 DNA reads as TGCGCCAGCAGCTACGACAGGGAAGAGCAGTACTTC.

The chain employs TRBV12-5 and TRBJ2-1, with 7 positions matching TRBD1. The V gene's germline CDR1 is LGHNT and CDR2 FRNRAP. This CDR3 is built from 16 residues. V shed 4 bases, J shed 0 bases, and the junction held 6 bases outside the gene matches. The CDR3, as DNA: TGTGCTAGTGGTTCGTCGACAGGGAGCTCCTACAATGAGCAGTTCTTC. Translating gives CASGSSTGSSYNEQFF.

This clone was seen once. The chain links TRBV4-2 to TRBJ2-7, with 14 bases matching TRBD2. The CDR3 spans 21 residues. V was clipped by 0 bases and J by 4 bases; unmatched bases: 17. In germline, CDR1 is LGHNA, CDR2 YNFKEQ. CDR3 sequence reads: CASSQEPRGTSGSNFWYEQYF. The CDR3 region has the DNA TGTGCCAGCAGCCAAGAACCCCGAGGGACTAGCGGGAGTAATTTCTGGTACGAGCAGTACTTC.

The CDR3 DNA reads TGTGCCAGCAGCTATCTCGGCGGGGGTCAGCCCCAGCATTTT. Protein: CASSYLGGGQPQHF. The chain has TRBV5-6 and TRBJ1-5; a weak D match, TRBD1 (5 bases). The V gene's germline CDR1 is SGHDT and CDR2 YYEEEE. V was pared by 3 bases and J by 6 bases, with 13 bases between. The CDR3 has 14 amino acids.

The V and J genes are TRBV5-1 and TRBJ2-1; 8 nucleotides agree with TRBD2. Trimming took 0 bases from V and 8 from J; bases not matched to a gene: 4. The CDR3 sequence is 14 residues long. Germline V lookup: CDR1 SGHRS, CDR2 YFSETQ. CDR3 nucleotide sequence: TGCGCCAGCAGCTTGGCGGGAGGGGCGTATGAGCAGTTCTTC. Its translation: CASSLAGGAYEQFF.

This chain connects TRBV5-4 to TRBJ2-7; D remains ambiguous. Germline V gene data show CDR1 as SGHNT and CDR2 as YYREEE (reference sequence). CDR3 size: 15 residues. Trimming pared 0 bases from V and 0 bases from J, leaving 10 bases between. CDR3 residues: CASSLGRSPSYEQYF. CDR3 DNA sequence: TGTGCCAGCAGCTTGGGCAGAAGTCCCTCCTACGAGCAGTACTTC.

The chain recombines TRBV19 with TRBJ1-4; tentatively, D is TRBD1 (6 bases). The germline V and J ends were trimmed by 6 bases and 0 bases, with 11 bases remaining between them. The germline gives CDR1 LNHDA, CDR2 SQIVND (reference sequence). This CDR3 region has 15 residues. The CDR3 coding sequence is TGTGCCAGTAGCACAGGGACCGCAACTAATGAAAAACTGTTTTTT. Translated, it gives CASSTGTATNEKLFF.

The chain combines TRBV6-1 with TRBJ2-1; D uncertain. Germline-derived CDR1 and CDR2 are MNHNS and SASEGT. V was shortened by 3 bases and J by 9 bases, with 9 bases between the two germline ends. The CDR3 consists of 12 residues. As DNA, the CDR3 is TGTGCCAGCAGTGATTTGAGTCGTGAGCAGTTCTTC. Protein: CASSDLSREQFF.

This chain uses TRBV5-6 with TRBJ1-5; D possibly corresponds to TRBD1 (6 bases). The CDR3 runs 17 residues. With 2 bases removed from V and 4 bases from J, the gap between germline ends came to 19 bases. Germline V CDR1 and CDR2: SGHDT, YYEEEE. The CDR3 DNA is TGTGCCAGCAGCTTTATGACGAGGGGGACACTAAATCAGCCCCAGCATTTT. Its protein product is CASSFMTRGTLNQPQHF.

The chain links TRBV2 to TRBJ1-1; a weak D match, TRBD1 (6 bases). V lost 6 bases and J lost 1, with 12 bases in between. Germline V gene data show CDR1 as SNHLY and CDR2 as FYNNEI. The length of the CDR3 is 14 residues. The CDR3 is CASSLQGRNTEAFF. In nucleotides, the CDR3 is TGTGCCAGCAGCCTACAGGGTAGGAACACTGAAGCTTTCTTT.

This chain connects TRBV11-3 to TRBJ2-2, with 12 bases matching TRBD1. V was clipped by 5 bases and J by 7 bases; unmatched bases: 14. Germline V gives CDR1 SGHNT, CDR2 YENEEA. The CDR3 sequence is 18 residues long. CDR3 nucleotides: TGTGCCAGCAGCACGGGACAGGGGGCGAAGAAGGTTAACGGGGAGCTGTTTTTT. This sequence encodes CASSTGQGAKKVNGELFF.

This chain joins TRBV6-5 and TRBJ2-3; 9 nucleotides align to TRBD1. The junction had 2 bases not matched to a gene; V was cut back by 4 bases and J by 0 bases. Per germline, CDR1 MNHEY and CDR2 SVGAGI. The CDR3 is 15 residues long. The CDR3 loop is CASSLQGASTDTQYF. CDR3 nucleotides: TGTGCCAGCAGTTTACAGGGGGCTAGCACAGATACGCAGTATTTT.

The chain is built from TRBV27 and TRBJ2-7; TRBD1 matches at 7 bases. CDR3 size: 14 residues. Germline assignment: CDR1 MNHEY and CDR2 SMNVEV (reference sequence). Losses at the gene ends were 5 bases for V and 1 base for J; bases not matched to a gene: 5. The CDR3 DNA follows: TGTGCCAGCAGTCCCGGGACAGCTTCCTACGAGCAGTACTTC. Translation gives CASSPGTASYEQYF.

CDR3 sequence (DNA): TGCAGCGTTACTGGGCCCCTGCAGCTTAATGAGCAGTTCTTC. Amino acids: CSVTGPLQLNEQFF. This rearrangement joins TRBV29-1 to TRBJ2-1; D ambiguous. This CDR3 contains 14 residues. V lost 5 bases and J lost 7, with 18 bases in between. Per the germline V gene, CDR1 is SQVTM and CDR2 is ANQGSEA.

The chain is built from TRBV5-5 and TRBJ1-2; weak D call: TRBD1 (5 bases). Germline V lookup: CDR1 SGHKS, CDR2 YYEKEE (reference sequence). V lost 5 bases, J lost 3 bases, and 11 bases lay in between. This CDR3 comprises 13 residues. The CDR3 reads CASRLQGDYGYTF. The CDR3 DNA is TGTGCCAGCAGATTGCAGGGTGACTATGGCTACACCTTC.

This chain uses TRBV11-3 with TRBJ2-3, with TRBD2 matching 11 bases. Germline V gene lookup returns CDR1 SGHNT and CDR2 YENEEA. The CDR3 consists of 16 residues. The trim removed 3 bases at V and 2 bases at J, leaving 4 bases unmatched. The CDR3 DNA reads as TGTGCCAGCAGCTTGGGGACTAGCGGAGCCACAGATACGCAGTATTTT. This sequence encodes CASSLGTSGATDTQYF. The whole variable domain, filled in from reference TRBV11-3 and TRBJ2-3, reads EAGVVQSPRYKIIEKKQPVAFWCNPISGHNTLYWYLQNLGQGPELLIRYENEEAVDDSQLPKDRFSAERLKGVDSTLKIQPAELGDSAVYLCASSLGTSGATDTQYFGPGTRLTVL.